The entry that follows covers one T cell receptor (beta chain) sequence. This sample was included in a study of T cells expressing NK-cell markers. Study information: Seven HCMV-seropositive donors and one seronegative donor made up the eight sequenced donors.

The germline V gene has CDR1 LNHDA and CDR2 SQIVND (reference sequence). The CDR3 runs to 12 residues. For each CDR3 protein, TCRdb gives one entry from its re-call of the 5' RACE reads, without DNA. This sample's table reports about 260,000 distinct CDR3 sequences. The clonotype comes from a man in his late teens or twenties in good health. This chain joins TRBV19 and TRBJ1-1. Sequences were obtained from blood T cells: a sorted CD56 or NKG2C T cell subset, CD4+ or CD8+ T cells, or bulk PBMC T cells (not recorded which). CDR3 residues: CASSAKRAEAFF.